One sample yielded the 27 T cell receptor beta chains listed below, sequenced in a study of cytomegalovirus exposure and HLA in healthy donors. The assay was immunoSEQ multiplex PCR, and TCRdb's table has in-frame clones only and misses some. The sample carries 95,000 to 150,000 clones, approximately 88% recorded once. The sequencing input was PBMCs. These receptor sequences come from a woman in her late teens or twenties in good health and CMV-seronegative.

This rearrangement joins TRBV27 to TRBJ2-1; 13 bases fit TRBD2. Trimming cost V 3 bases and J 4 bases; bases outside gene matches: 9. This CDR3 spans 18 amino acids. CDR1 is MNHEY, CDR2 SMNVEV, per germline (reference sequence). In nucleotides, the CDR3 is TGTGCCAGCAGTTTTGGGACTAGCGGGACCTGGGCTTACAATGAGCAGTTCTTC. As protein: CASSFGTSGTWAYNEQFF.

This clone has only one observation. V usage is TRBV9 and J usage is TRBJ2-7; no definite D call. The CDR3 totals 14 residues. Germline V gives CDR1 SGDLS, CDR2 YYNGEE. V shed 0 bases and J shed 3 bases, with 10 bases lying between them. The CDR3 spells CASSVAAGRYEQYF. CDR3 DNA sequence: TGTGCCAGCAGCGTAGCGGCAGGCCGCTACGAGCAGTACTTC.

As DNA, the CDR3 is TGTGCCAGTAGTTTGGGGCAGAACATTAACTATGGCTACACCTTC. Residues: CASSLGQNINYGYTF. The chain joins TRBV19 to TRBJ1-2; tentative D call: TRBD1 (5 bases). The CDR3 consists of 15 residues. Germline assignment: CDR1 LNHDA and CDR2 SQIVND (reference sequence). Deletions cut 5 bases from V and 1 base from J, with 14 bases between.

The chain links TRBV5-1 to TRBJ2-1; TRBD2 matches 14 bases. The CDR3 covers 17 residues. Germline V gene sequence: CDR1 SGHRS, CDR2 YFSETQ. Trimming took 5 bases from V and 3 from J; bases not matched to a gene: 7. The CDR3 sequence: CASSTGTSGSFYNEQFF. In DNA, the CDR3 is TGCGCCAGCAGTACCGGGACTAGCGGGAGTTTCTACAATGAGCAGTTCTTC.

The chain is built from TRBV19 and TRBJ2-1; the match to TRBD2 covers 10 bases. With V trimmed by 5 bases and J by 4 bases, 2 bases remained unmatched. Germline CDR1 LNHDA, CDR2 SQIVND (reference sequence). The CDR3 spans 14 residues. The CDR3 sequence is CASSLAGGYNEQFF. DNA of the CDR3: TGTGCCAGTAGTTTAGCGGGAGGATACAATGAGCAGTTCTTC.

This clone was observed a handful of times. The genes are TRBV9 and TRBJ2-3; D not certain. V lost 5 bases and J 4 bases, leaving 8 bases between the germline ends. The germline CDR1 and CDR2 sequences are SGDLS and YYNGEE. This CDR3 has 12 residues. CDR3 amino acids: CASSRSPDTQYF. For the CDR3, the DNA is TGTGCCAGCAGTCGAAGCCCAGATACGCAGTATTTT.

The V call is TRBV28, the J call TRBJ2-3; 7 nucleotides agree with TRBD2. There are 14 residues in the CDR3. Per the germline V gene, CDR1 is MDHEN and CDR2 is SYDVKM. V dropped 6 bases and J dropped 3; count of bases not matched to a gene: 6. DNA of the CDR3: TGTGCCAGCAGAAGAGGACTAGTGACAGATACGCAGTATTTT. Amino acid sequence: CASRRGLVTDTQYF.

The gene calls are TRBV2 and TRBJ2-3, with 10 positions matching TRBD2. The CDR3 runs to 13 residues. Germline V gene sequence: CDR1 SNHLY, CDR2 FYNNEI. The junction had 3 bases not matched to a gene; V was cut back by 8 bases and J by 4 bases. CDR3 nucleotide sequence: TGTGCCAGCGTAGCGGGGGGTTCAGATACGCAGTATTTT. It encodes CASVAGGSDTQYF. The variable domain in full, completed from reference TRBV2 and TRBJ2-3, reads EPEVTQTPSHQVTQMGQEVILRCVPISNHLYFYWYRQILGQKVEFLVSFYNNEISEKSEIFDDQFSVERPDGSNFTLKIRSTKLEDSAMYFCASVAGGSDTQYFGPGTRLTVL.

This chain connects TRBV9 to TRBJ2-1, with TRBD2 matching over 12 bases. Germline V gives CDR1 SGDLS, CDR2 YYNGEE. After removal of 0 bases from V and 11 bases from J, the junction contained 6 bases not matched to a gene. There are 15 residues in the CDR3. In DNA form, the CDR3 reads TGTGCCAGCAGCGTAGGAGGGCTAGCGGGAGGGCAGCAGTTCTTC. It codes for CASSVGGLAGGQQFF.

This rearrangement joins TRBV28 to TRBJ1-1; D possibly corresponds to TRBD1 (5 bases). The V end was cut by 1 base, the J end by 1 base, with 10 bases between. The CDR3 extends over 15 amino acids. Germline assignment: CDR1 MDHEN and CDR2 SYDVKM. In DNA, the CDR3 is TGTGCCAGCAGTTTATATGGGCAGGGGAACACTGAAGCTTTCTTT. As protein: CASSLYGQGNTEAFF. Together with reference TRBV28 and TRBJ1-1, the CDR3 gives the full variable domain: DVKVTQSSRYLVKRTGEKVFLECVQDMDHENMFWYRQDPGLGLRLIYFSYDVKMKEKGDIPEGYSVSREKKERFSLILESASTNQTSMYLCASSLYGQGNTEAFFGQGTRLTVV.

This chain connects TRBV9 to TRBJ2-1, with D tentatively TRBD2 (5 bases). V was pared by 6 bases and J by 7 bases, with 11 bases between. This CDR3 has 12 residues. Germline V lookup: CDR1 SGDLS, CDR2 YYNGEE. The CDR3 nucleotides read TGTGCCAGCAACCTCCCGGGGAATGAGCAGTTCTTC. Translated: CASNLPGNEQFF. Filled out from reference TRBV9 and TRBJ2-1, the complete variable domain reads DSGVTQTPKHLITATGQRVTLRCSPRSGDLSVYWYQQSLDQGLQFLIQYYNGEERAKGNILERFSAQQFPDLHSELNLSSLELGDSALYFCASNLPGNEQFFGPGTRLTVL.

J is TRBJ1-2 and V is TRBV19, with D hard to call. This CDR3 contains 15 residues. V was trimmed by 2 bases and J by 0 bases, leaving 10 bases between them. Germline loops: CDR1 LNHDA, CDR2 SQIVND (reference sequence). The CDR3 sequence is CASSIMGRANYGYTF. The CDR3 DNA reads TGTGCCAGTAGTATAATGGGCAGAGCTAACTATGGCTACACCTTC. The full variable domain, its missing parts supplied by reference TRBV19 and TRBJ1-2, is DGGITQSPKYLFRKEGQNVTLSCEQNLNHDAMYWYRQDPGQGLRLIYYSQIVNDFQKGDIAEGYSVSREKKESFPLTVTSAQKNPTAFYLCASSIMGRANYGYTFGSGTRLTVV.

Here the CDR3 reads CASSEGERLAGELFF. The CDR3 bases are TGTGCCAGCAGCGAGGGGGAAAGGTTAGCCGGGGAGCTGTTTTTT. The rearrangement links TRBV5-4 to TRBJ2-2, with TRBD1 as a possible D gene (6 bases). From germline, CDR1 is SGHNT and CDR2 YYREEE (reference sequence). V was pared by 4 bases and J by 6 bases, with 16 bases between. CDR3 size: 15 residues.

CDR3 DNA sequence: TGTGCCAGCAGCTTAGGGCCCTCCGGATCGGGTAGAAGTCAGCCCCAGCATTTT. Encoded protein: CASSLGPSGSGRSQPQHF. V and J are TRBV7-8 and TRBJ1-5, with unresolved D. The CDR3 has 18 residues. The ends were cut back, 1 base at V and 6 bases at J, with 22 bases in the middle. The germline gives CDR1 SGHVS, CDR2 FQNEAQ. Full variable domain (remainder filled in from reference TRBV7-8 and TRBJ1-5): GAGVSQSPRYKVAKRGQDVALRCDPISGHVSLFWYQQALGQGPEFLTYFQNEAQLDKSGLPSDRFFAERPEGSVSTLKIQRTQQEDSAVYLCASSLGPSGSGRSQPQHFGDGTRLSIL.

The V call is TRBV4-1, the J call TRBJ2-7; D call uncertain. V was shortened by 2 bases and J by 0 bases, with 11 bases between the two germline ends. CDR3 length: 15 amino acids. The V gene's germline CDR1 is MGHRA and CDR2 YSYEKL. CDR3 protein: CASSQFWSGSYEQYF. The CDR3 DNA reads TGCGCCAGCAGCCAATTCTGGTCGGGCTCCTACGAGCAGTACTTC.

This clone turned up a few times. The rearrangement uses TRBV10-1 and TRBJ2-7; 10 bases map to TRBD1. The CDR3 loop spans 14 amino acids. Germline V gives CDR1 WNHNN, CDR2 SYGVQD (reference sequence). Trimming at V came to 10 bases and at J to 4 bases, leaving 10 bases not matched to a gene. The CDR3 reads CAILADRGTYEQYF. The CDR3 nucleotides are TGCGCCATCCTAGCGGACAGGGGGACGTACGAGCAGTACTTC.

This chain uses TRBV6-5 with TRBJ2-1; the match to TRBD2 covers 9 bases. In germline, CDR1 is MNHEY, CDR2 SVGAGI. The V and J ends lost 6 bases and 2 bases, in that order; junction bases with no gene match: 5. CDR3 length equals 15 residues. CDR3 residues: CASSRLAETYNEQFF. CDR3 DNA sequence: TGTGCCAGCAGCCGACTAGCGGAGACCTACAATGAGCAGTTCTTC.

The chain has TRBV9 and TRBJ2-2, with TRBD1 matching over 8 bases. This CDR3 is built from 15 residues. Germline lookup yields CDR1 SGDLS and CDR2 YYNGEE. Trimming removed 5 bases from V and 6 bases from J; junction bases left unmatched: 9. The CDR3: CASRLAGQGSGELFF. The CDR3 region has the DNA TGTGCCAGCAGGTTGGCCGGACAGGGTTCCGGGGAGCTGTTTTTT.

The chain carries TRBV7-2 and TRBJ2-1, with 7 bases lining up with TRBD2. The germline CDR1 and CDR2 sequences are SGHTA and FQGNSA. CDR3 length: 18 amino acids. With 0 bases clipped from V and 0 bases from J, the junction kept 8 bases outside the gene matches. For the CDR3, the DNA is TGTGCCAGCAGCTTAGCTCTGCCTAGCGGCTACTCCTACAATGAGCAGTTCTTC. This encodes CASSLALPSGYSYNEQFF.

This clone was seen only a few times. Different DNA sequences within this sample yield the same CDR3. This chain uses TRBV7-9 with TRBJ2-7; 7 nucleotides agree with TRBD1. V shed 5 bases, J shed 0 bases, and the junction held 1 base outside the gene matches. The length of the CDR3 is 13 residues. Germline CDR1 reads SEHNR; CDR2 reads FQNEAQ (reference sequence). The CDR3 bases are TGTGCCAGCAGCCGGGACAGCTCCTACGAGCAGTACTTC. Its translation: CASSRDSSYEQYF.

The chain has TRBV6-5 and TRBJ2-1; tentatively, D is TRBD2 (6 bases). V dropped 8 bases and J dropped 4 bases, with 15 bases sitting between them. Germline V CDR1 and CDR2: MNHEY, SVGAGI. The CDR3 is 14 amino acids. The CDR3 is CASAAEGLYNEQFF. The CDR3 DNA follows: TGTGCCAGCGCCGCAGAGGGACTTTACAATGAGCAGTTCTTC.

The genes are TRBV15 and TRBJ1-1, with TRBD1 identical over 8 bases. Unmatched junction bases numbered 6, after V lost 3 bases and J lost 0 bases. The CDR3 contains 16 residues. The germline V gene has CDR1 LNHNV and CDR2 YYDKDF (reference sequence). DNA for the CDR3: TGTGCCACCAGCAGCCGGGACAGGCACATGAACACTGAAGCTTTCTTT. Its translation is CATSSRDRHMNTEAFF.

The chain combines TRBV2 with TRBJ2-7; the match to TRBD1 covers 12 bases. Germline V lookup: CDR1 SNHLY, CDR2 FYNNEI. CDR3 length: 15 amino acids. The V segment lost 7 bases and the J segment 6 bases; nucleotides outside the gene matches: 10. The CDR3 is CASNDRDRGLGEQYF. The CDR3 DNA is TGTGCCAGCAATGACCGGGACAGGGGGCTTGGCGAGCAGTACTTC.

The chain links TRBV6-5 to TRBJ1-1, with D unresolved. This CDR3 is built from 11 residues. Trimming stripped 6 bases from V and 3 bases from J, with 5 bases between. Germline V gives CDR1 MNHEY, CDR2 SVGAGI. DNA for the CDR3: TGTGCCAGCAGATCTTACACTGAAGCTTTCTTT. It codes for CASRSYTEAFF.

CDR3 loop: CASSYVAGSSYEQYF. CDR3 DNA: TGTGCCAGCAGTTACGTGGCGGGGAGCTCCTACGAGCAGTACTTC. The chain employs TRBV6-5 and TRBJ2-7; possibly TRBD2 for D (6 bases). The germline V gene encodes CDR1 MNHEY and CDR2 SVGAGI. The CDR3 has 15 residues. V was shortened by 2 bases and J by 0 bases, with 11 bases between the two germline ends.

The J gene is TRBJ1-3, the V gene TRBV4-1; D gene ambiguous. The CDR3 loop spans 15 amino acids. V was trimmed by 4 bases and J by 4 bases, leaving 14 bases between them. Looked up from germline, CDR1 is MGHRA and CDR2 is YSYEKL. The DNA of the CDR3 is TGCGCCAGCAGCCCTGAACTCCGGGAGGGAAACACCATATATTTT. Translation gives CASSPELREGNTIYF.

This chain connects TRBV9 to TRBJ2-1; 10 bases align to TRBD2. Germline CDR1 SGDLS, CDR2 YYNGEE. This CDR3 has 16 residues. V trimming: 3 bases; J trimming: 7 bases; junction bases outside the gene matches: 10. Written as DNA, the CDR3 is TGTGCCAGCAGCGAACAACTAGCGGGGCTTTCTAATGAGCAGTTCTTC. Translating gives CASSEQLAGLSNEQFF.